This entry concerns a single TCR beta chain. This entry comes from a study of blood T cell repertoires in COVID-19. Background on the study: The cDNA or gDNA used as material had been derived from T cells, B-cell-depleted T cells, or PBMCs.

Original methodology: Reference gene primer amplification gave estimated nucleated cell counts. Measured with immunoSEQ multiplex PCR; TCRdb has only the in-frame clones, and not every one. Clone size and V and J calls were adopted from that table, with D and trimming inferred from the DNA. The sample consists of tens of thousands of clones, roughly 80% of them appearing once. J was trimmed by 2 bases and V by 0 bases; bases with no gene match: 9. The CDR3 totals 17 residues. Germline V gene lookup returns CDR1 SGHRS and CDR2 YFSETQ. The chain has TRBV5-1 and TRBJ1-2; 8 bases map to TRBD1. This TCR was recovered from a man in his 60s with acute or convalescent COVID-19. The sequenced sample was peripheral blood. CDR3 nucleotides: TGCGCCAGCAGCTTGGGCAGGGGGCTTATGGCGAACTATGGCTACACCTTC. This encodes CASSLGRGLMANYGYTF.